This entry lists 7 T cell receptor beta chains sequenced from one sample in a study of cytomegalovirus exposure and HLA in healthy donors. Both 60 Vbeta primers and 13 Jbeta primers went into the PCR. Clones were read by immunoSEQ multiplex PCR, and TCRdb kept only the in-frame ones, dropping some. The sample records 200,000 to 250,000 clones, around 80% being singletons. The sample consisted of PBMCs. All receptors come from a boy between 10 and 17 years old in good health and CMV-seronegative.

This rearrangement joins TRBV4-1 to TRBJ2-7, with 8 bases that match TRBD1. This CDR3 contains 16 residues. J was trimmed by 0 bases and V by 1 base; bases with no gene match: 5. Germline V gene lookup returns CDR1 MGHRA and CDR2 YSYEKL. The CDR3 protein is CASSQGGQANSYEQYF. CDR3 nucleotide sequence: TGCGCCAGCAGCCAAGGGGGACAGGCAAACTCCTACGAGCAGTACTTC.

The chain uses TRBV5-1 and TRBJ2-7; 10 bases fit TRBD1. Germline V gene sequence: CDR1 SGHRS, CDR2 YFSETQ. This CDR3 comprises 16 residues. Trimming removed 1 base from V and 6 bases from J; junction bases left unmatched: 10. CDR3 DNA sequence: TGCGCCAGCAGCTTGTATATACACGGGACAGGGGTCGAGCAGTACTTC. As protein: CASSLYIHGTGVEQYF.

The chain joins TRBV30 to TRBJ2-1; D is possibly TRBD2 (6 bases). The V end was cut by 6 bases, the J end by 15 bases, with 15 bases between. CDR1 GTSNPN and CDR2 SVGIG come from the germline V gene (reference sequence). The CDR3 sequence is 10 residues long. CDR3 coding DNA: TGTGCCTGCTGCGGGATTAACATGTTCTTC. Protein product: CACCGINMFF.

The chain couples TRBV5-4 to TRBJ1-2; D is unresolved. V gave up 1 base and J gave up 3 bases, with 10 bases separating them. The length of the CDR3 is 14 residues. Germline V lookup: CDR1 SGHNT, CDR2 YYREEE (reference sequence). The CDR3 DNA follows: TGTGCCAGCAGCTTGCTGGATGGAGACTATGGCTACACCTTC. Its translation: CASSLLDGDYGYTF. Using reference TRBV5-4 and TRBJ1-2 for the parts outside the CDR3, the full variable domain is ETGVTQSPTHLIKTRGQQVTLRCSSQSGHNTVSWYQQALGQGPQFIFQYYREEENGRGNFPPRFSGLQFPNYSSELNVNALELDDSALYLCASSLLDGDYGYTFGSGTRLTVV.

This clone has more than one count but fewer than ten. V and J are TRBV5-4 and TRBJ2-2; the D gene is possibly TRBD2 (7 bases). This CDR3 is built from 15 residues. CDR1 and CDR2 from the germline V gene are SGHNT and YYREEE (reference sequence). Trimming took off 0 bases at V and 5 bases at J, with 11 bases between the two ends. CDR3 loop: CASSLEGGRTGELFF. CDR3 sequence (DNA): TGTGCCAGCAGCTTGGAGGGGGGGCGGACCGGGGAGCTGTTTTTT.

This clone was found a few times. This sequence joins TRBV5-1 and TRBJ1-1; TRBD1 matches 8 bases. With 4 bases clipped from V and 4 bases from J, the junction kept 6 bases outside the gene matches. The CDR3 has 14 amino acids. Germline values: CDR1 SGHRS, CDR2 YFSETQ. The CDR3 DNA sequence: TGCGCCAGCAGCACAGGGGGTAGAGTCACTGAAGCTTTCTTT. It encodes CASSTGGRVTEAFF.

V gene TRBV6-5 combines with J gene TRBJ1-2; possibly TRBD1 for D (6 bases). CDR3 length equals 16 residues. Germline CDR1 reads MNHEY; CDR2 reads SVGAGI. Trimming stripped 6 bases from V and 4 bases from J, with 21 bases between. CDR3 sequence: CASRYLSRGPTYGYTF. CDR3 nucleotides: TGTGCCAGCAGGTACCTATCCAGGGGCCCAACCTATGGCTACACCTTC.